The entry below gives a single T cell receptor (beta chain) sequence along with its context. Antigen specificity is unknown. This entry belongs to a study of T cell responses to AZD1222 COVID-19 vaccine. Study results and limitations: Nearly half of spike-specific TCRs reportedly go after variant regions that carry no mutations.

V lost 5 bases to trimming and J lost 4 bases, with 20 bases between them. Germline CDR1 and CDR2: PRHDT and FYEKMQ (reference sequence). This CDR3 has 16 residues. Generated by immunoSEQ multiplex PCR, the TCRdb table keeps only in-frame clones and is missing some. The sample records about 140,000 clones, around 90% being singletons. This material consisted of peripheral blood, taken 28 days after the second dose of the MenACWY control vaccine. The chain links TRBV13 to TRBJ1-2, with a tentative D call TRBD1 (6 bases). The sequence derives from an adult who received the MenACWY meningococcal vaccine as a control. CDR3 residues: CASSTRQERFGYGYTF. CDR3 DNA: TGTGCCAGCAGCACCCGACAGGAGCGTTTTGGCTATGGCTACACCTTC.